This entry describes one T cell receptor (beta chain). Source study methods: It was from reference gene primer amplification that nucleated cell counts were estimated. Sequencing used immunoSEQ multiplex PCR; TCRdb keeps in-frame clones, though not all of them. V and J calls and clone size come straight from that table; D and trimming were deduced from the DNA. The table has a few hundred thousand clones, roughly 80% seen once. The source of the sample is a study of blood T cell repertoires in COVID-19. Study summary: Samples of COVID-19 (acute and convalescent) were obtained from the United States, Italy and Spain. The cDNA or gDNA used as material had been derived from T cells, B-cell-depleted T cells, or PBMCs.

Germline CDR1 SGHAT, CDR2 FQNNGV. Trimming cost V 1 base and J 6 bases, with 16 bases left between them. The CDR3 extends over 16 amino acids. The receptor comes from a man at least 80 years old with acute or convalescent COVID-19. The sequenced sample was peripheral blood. The gene calls are TRBV11-2 and TRBJ2-4; D might be TRBD2 (5 bases). CDR3 amino acids: CASSLGPGVGGNIQYF. For the CDR3, the DNA is TGTGCCAGCAGCTTAGGGCCCGGGGTCGGAGGAAACATTCAGTACTTC.